Listed below are T cell receptor beta chains from one sample, sequenced in a study of T-cell reconstitution after alpha-beta-depleted transplantation in children. MiXCR was run by TCRdb on the PCR reads, yielding one entry per CDR3 protein. Of over 85,000 distinct CDR3 sequences listed, 7.5% to 9.5% are singletons. The sample here was PBMCs, taken before TCRalphabeta/CD19-depleted stem cell transplant. The receptors shown here come from a boy younger than 10 with acute lymphoblastic leukemia, due to receive a stem cell transplant. CDR3s include the opening cysteine and the closing phenylalanine or tryptophan. The order of the fields is clone size, V gene, D gene, J gene, CDR3 DNA, CDR3 protein. A D gene is named only where the DNA matches it firmly. Clone size is given for some rows only: seen once, a few or many times, or a class if the clone is expanded.

>many|TRBV6-1|NA|TRBJ2-6
TGTGCCAGCAGTGGACAGGCTGGGGCCAACGTCCTGACTTTC
CASSGQAGANVLTF
>few|TRBV5-1|TRBD1|TRBJ1-6
TGCGCCAGCAGCCCTGGACAGGGGCTCCTCCACTTT
CASSPGQGLLHF
>NA|TRBV6-5|NA|TRBJ1-2
TGTGCCAGCAGTTACGGGTCCAACTCCGGAAACTATGGCTACACCTTC
CASSYGSNSGNYGYTF
>NA|TRBV7-2|NA|TRBJ1-5
TGTGCCAGCAGCTTCGGGGACTCTCCCAATCAGCCCCAGCATTTT
CASSFGDSPNQPQHF
>NA|TRBV12-3/TRBV12-4|NA|TRBJ2-3
TGTTCCAGCAGTAGGGGTTTTTCCACAGATACGCAGTATTTT
CSSSRGFSTDTQYF
>NA|TRBV20-1|TRBD2|TRBJ2-5
TGCAGTGCTACATCCAGGACTAGCGTGGAGACCCAGTACTTC
CSATSRTSVETQYF
>NA|TRBV12-5|NA|TRBJ1-2
TGTGCTAGTGGTACCGACCGGACCCGCGCGGCTTCCTATGGCTACACCTTC
CASGTDRTRAASYGYTF
>many|TRBV6-1|NA|TRBJ2-3
TGTGCCAGCAGAGTCTCCCCTCTCCACCACGCCGATACGCAGTATTTT
CASRVSPLHHADTQYF
>few|TRBV6-2/TRBV6-3|TRBD1|TRBJ2-7
TGTGCCAGCAGTTACTTCACAGGGGACGAGCAGTACTTC
CASSYFTGDEQYF
>few|TRBV5-6|NA|TRBJ2-7
TGTGCCAGCAGCGGGAGTGGCCGCGAGCAGTACTTC
CASSGSGREQYF
>many|TRBV28|TRBD2|TRBJ2-7
TGTGCCAGCAGTTCGCGGGAGCGGGGGGTGATCTACGAGCAGTACTTC
CASSSRERGVIYEQYF
>NA|TRBV7-9|TRBD2|TRBJ2-7
TGTGCCAGCAGCCCCACTAGCGGGGGACACGAGCAGTACTTC
CASSPTSGGHEQYF
>many|TRBV28|NA|TRBJ2-3
TGTGCCAGCAGTTTAGTGGTGGATACGCAGTATTTT
CASSLVVDTQYF
>NA|TRBV29-1|NA|TRBJ2-3
TGCAGCGTGGGGGCAGGAGATACGCAGTATTTT
CSVGAGDTQYF
>many|TRBV5-5|TRBD2|TRBJ2-5
TGTGCCAGCAGTTCTATTCGACTAGCGGGGGCAGAGACCCAGTACTTC
CASSSIRLAGAETQYF
>NA|TRBV19|NA|TRBJ1-4
TGTGCCAGTAGAAACCCCCGGGGTCGGGCTAGTGAAAAACTGTTTTTT
CASRNPRGRASEKLFF
>NA|TRBV6-1|TRBD1|TRBJ1-4
TGTGCCAGCAGAACAGGGGGCTATGGAGAAACTAATGAAAAACTGTTTTTT
CASRTGGYGETNEKLFF
>NA|TRBV4-3|NA|TRBJ2-1
TGCGCCAGCAGCCTCAACCGGGACAACTACAATGAGCAGTTCTTC
CASSLNRDNYNEQFF
>NA|TRBV7-9|TRBD1|TRBJ1-1
TGTGCCAGCAGCCGGTGGACAGGGGGCTTCACTGAAGCTTTCTTT
CASSRWTGGFTEAFF
>many|TRBV6-2/TRBV6-3|NA|TRBJ1-5
TGTGCCAGCAGTTACTCCCCAGGGGCGTATGGACAGCCCCAGCATTTT
CASSYSPGAYGQPQHF
>few|TRBV6-5|NA|TRBJ2-1
TGTGCCAGCAGTTACATTCCCGGGATCACCTCCTACAATGAGCAGTTCTTC
CASSYIPGITSYNEQFF
>many|TRBV20-1|NA|TRBJ2-7
TGCAGTGCTCTTGGGGCTGGGTGGTCCTACGAGCAGTACTTC
CSALGAGWSYEQYF
>many|TRBV3-1|NA|TRBJ1-6
TGTGCCAGCACCTCCGTAGGGGCGAATTCACCCCTCCACTTT
CASTSVGANSPLHF
>NA|TRBV7-8|TRBD2|TRBJ2-1
TGTGCCAGCAGCCCGGGACTAGCGGGGGGGAATGAGCAGTTCTTC
CASSPGLAGGNEQFF
>few|TRBV5-1|NA|TRBJ2-1
TGCGCCAGCAGCCAGACATCGAGCTCCTACAATGAGCAGTTCTTC
CASSQTSSSYNEQFF
>NA|TRBV12-3/TRBV12-4|TRBD1|TRBJ2-3
TGTGCCAGCAGTCACGTAGGGACAGGGACAGATACGCAGTATTTT
CASSHVGTGTDTQYF
>many|TRBV6-2/TRBV6-3|TRBD1|TRBJ2-1
TGTGCCAGCAGTAAACAGGGGCCCTACAATGAGCAGTTCTTC
CASSKQGPYNEQFF
>many|TRBV7-2|NA|TRBJ2-1
TGTGCCAGCAGCGTGGCACAGGCCTCCTACAATGAGCAGTTCTTC
CASSVAQASYNEQFF
>NA|TRBV19|NA|TRBJ1-1
TGTGCCAGTAGTAGTGCAGGGCAGAGCACTGAAGCTTTCTTT
CASSSAGQSTEAFF
>NA|TRBV7-2|NA|TRBJ2-7
TGTGCCAGCAGCTTAGCGCAGGGACGCTACGAGCAGTACTTC
CASSLAQGRYEQYF
>many|TRBV20-1|NA|TRBJ2-3
TGCAGTGCTAGAGTTTGGCGGAGCACAGATACGCAGTATTTT
CSARVWRSTDTQYF
>medium-sized|TRBV5-1|TRBD1|TRBJ2-7
TGCGCCAGCAGCCTGGACAGGGGGCGCGACGAGCAGTACTTC
CASSLDRGRDEQYF
>many|TRBV11-3|TRBD1|TRBJ2-2
TGTGCCAGCAGTTCAACAGGGGCGCAAACCGGGGAGCTGTTTTTT
CASSSTGAQTGELFF
>few|TRBV5-1|TRBD1|TRBJ1-6
TGCGCCAGCCGAGGTCCAGGGGGTGATTCACCCCTCCACTTT
CASRGPGGDSPLHF
>many|TRBV9|TRBD1|TRBJ2-3
TGTGCCAGCAGCGTAGCAGGGGGTAGCACAGATACGCAGTATTTT
CASSVAGGSTDTQYF
>NA|TRBV9|NA|TRBJ1-3
TGTGCCAGCAGCGTAGAGGGCTTCTCTGGAAACACCATATATTTT
CASSVEGFSGNTIYF
>NA|TRBV6-5|NA|TRBJ2-2
NA
CASSSSGGRIAGELFF
>many|TRBV7-9|NA|TRBJ1-4
TGTGCCAGCAGCTTAAAAGGGTCGAATGAAAAACTGTTTTTT
CASSLKGSNEKLFF
>NA|TRBV7-9|NA|TRBJ2-3
TGTGCCAGCAGCTCGCGTGAAGGGGGGGGGACAGATACGCAGTATTTT
CASSSREGGGTDTQYF
>NA|TRBV6-5|TRBD2|TRBJ2-7
TGTGCCAGCAGTTACTCGAGGCTAGCGGGGAACTTCTACGAGCAGTACTTC
CASSYSRLAGNFYEQYF
>few|TRBV20-1|TRBD2|TRBJ2-1
TGCAGTGCTAGGAGTCGGGGGGGTGGGTACAATGAGCAGTTCTTC
CSARSRGGGYNEQFF
>many|TRBV7-2|TRBD1|TRBJ1-4
TGTGCCAGCAGCACATACAGGGGGTCTAATGAAAAACTGTTTTTT
CASSTYRGSNEKLFF
>many|TRBV20-1|TRBD1|TRBJ2-1
TGCAGTGCTCCCGGACAGGTGTCCTACAATGAGCAGTTCTTC
CSAPGQVSYNEQFF
>few|TRBV5-6|NA|TRBJ1-5
TGTGCCAGCAGCTACTGGAATCAGCCCCAGCATTTT
CASSYWNQPQHF
>NA|TRBV4-1|NA|TRBJ2-1
TGCGCCAGCAGCCAAGATAGGATAGGGGGACTAACGTACAATGAGCAGTTCTTC
CASSQDRIGGLTYNEQFF
>few|TRBV27|NA|TRBJ2-2
TGTGCCAGCAGGCCTCTGGTCGTGGCCGGGGAGCTGTTTTTT
CASRPLVVAGELFF
>NA|TRBV3-1|NA|TRBJ1-2
TGTGCCAGCAGCCAAGAAACGGGGCGGGGTGGCTACACCTTC
CASSQETGRGGYTF
>NA|TRBV7-9|NA|TRBJ1-1
TGTGCCAGCAGCTTAGGCCCGTTCATGAACACTGAAGCTTTCTTT
CASSLGPFMNTEAFF